Presented here are 13 T cell receptor beta chains from one specimen sequenced in a study of siplizumab effects on memory and regulatory T cells (dated by TCRdb to between 2017 and 2020). Receptor libraries were prepared by the immunoSEQ multiplex PCR assay. In TCRdb, the immuneACCESS table is reduced to in-frame sequences with V and J assigned. These tables do not hold every clone; where another copy was compared, an unresolved V gene accounts for under half, and the others remain unexplained. For this sample there are about 120,000 clones; around 90% appear just once. Jointly, the top ten make up roughly 1.4% of the sample. Material: CD4+ T cells sorted from blood. The receptors derive from a human donor in good health.

The chain links TRBV12-5 to TRBJ2-3; maybe TRBD1 (5 bases). Trimming took 2 bases from V and 4 from J, leaving 7 bases between them. Germline V gives CDR1 LGHNT, CDR2 FRNRAP. This CDR3 comprises 13 residues. The CDR3 DNA sequence: TGTGCTAGTGGTTTGTCCAGGGCAGATACGCAGTATTTT. Its protein is CASGLSRADTQYF. Filled out from reference TRBV12-5 and TRBJ2-3, the complete variable domain reads DARVTQTPRHKVTEMGQEVTMRCQPILGHNTVFWYRQTMMQGLELLAYFRNRAPLDDSGMPKDRFSAEMPDATLATLKIQPSEPRDSAVYFCASGLSRADTQYFGPGTRLTVL.

The chain links TRBV19 to TRBJ1-5, with 9 positions matching TRBD1. The CDR3 runs 15 residues. V lost 7 bases and J lost 3; bases outside the gene matches: 7. CDR1 and CDR2 (germline): LNHDA, SQIVND (reference sequence). CDR3 protein: CASIGGTGNNQPQHF. The CDR3 DNA reads as TGTGCCAGTATTGGGGGGACAGGGAACAATCAGCCCCAGCATTTT.

The rearrangement joins TRBV7-9 to TRBJ1-6; 8 positions agree with TRBD1. CDR1 and CDR2 from the germline V gene are SEHNR and FQNEAQ (reference sequence). Germline trimming cut 4 bases from V and 6 bases from J; bases unmatched to any gene: 5. CDR3 length: 15 amino acids. The CDR3 sequence is CASSSGTGANSPLHF. CDR3 nucleotides: TGTGCCAGCAGCTCAGGGACAGGCGCTAATTCACCCCTCCACTTT.

Details on this clone: Other DNA sequences from this sample encode an identical CDR3 as well. The chain has TRBV5-1 and TRBJ2-5; 9 bases agree with TRBD2. Germline V CDR1 and CDR2: SGHRS, YFSETQ. The trim removed 4 bases at V and 2 bases at J, leaving 15 bases unmatched. This CDR3 contains 18 residues. The CDR3 coding sequence is TGCGCCAGCAGCCGGGACGAAATGGGAGCGGGGGGACAAGAGACCCAGTACTTC. Translating gives CASSRDEMGAGGQETQYF.

The sample holds a few counts of this clone. The rearrangement joins TRBV2 to TRBJ1-2; maybe TRBD1 (6 bases). The germline V gene encodes CDR1 SNHLY and CDR2 FYNNEI. The CDR3 loop spans 13 amino acids. Deletions cut 5 bases from V and 2 bases from J, with 9 bases between. This CDR3 is CASSSGQNYGYTF. The CDR3 DNA reads TGTGCCAGCAGTAGTGGACAGAACTATGGCTACACCTTC.

J is TRBJ2-5 and V is TRBV2; TRBD1 matches 11 bases. Germline values: CDR1 SNHLY, CDR2 FYNNEI. CDR3 size: 15 residues. V shed 6 bases and J 5 bases; nucleotides not matched to a gene: 8. The CDR3 DNA reads as TGTGCCAGCAGGGCGGACAGGGGGCCGGTGGAGACCCAGTACTTC. This sequence encodes CASRADRGPVETQYF.

J is TRBJ2-3 and V is TRBV6-5; D is unclear. Germline values: CDR1 MNHEY, CDR2 SVGAGI. The CDR3 runs 15 residues. V gave up 0 bases and J gave up 5 bases, with 12 bases separating them. The CDR3 DNA reads TGTGCCAGCAGTTACTCGCTTAGCCCGCTAGATACGCAGTATTTT. Protein product: CASSYSLSPLDTQYF.

J is TRBJ2-7 and V is TRBV29-1, with 9 bases identical to TRBD2. The V and J ends lost 4 bases and 6 bases, in that order; junction bases with no gene match: 13. Germline V CDR1 and CDR2: SQVTM, ANQGSEA. This CDR3 has 15 residues. The CDR3 spells CSVGGWSSGSTEQYF. The CDR3 DNA follows: TGCAGCGTTGGGGGATGGAGTAGCGGGAGTACCGAGCAGTACTTC.

The chain is built from TRBV5-5 and TRBJ1-1; tentatively, D is TRBD1 (6 bases). Germline V gene lookup returns CDR1 SGHKS and CDR2 YYEKEE (reference sequence). Deletions cut 4 bases from V and 11 bases from J, with 15 bases between. This CDR3 has 12 residues. The CDR3 sequence: CASSGDRPRAFF. CDR3 nucleotide sequence: TGTGCCAGCAGCGGAGACAGGCCCCGGGCTTTCTTT.

This clone was detected ten times or more. The V call is TRBV19, the J call TRBJ2-7, with a tentative D call TRBD2 (5 bases). Trimming left V 5 bases short and J 13 bases short, with 21 bases between. This CDR3 has 13 residues. Germline V CDR1 and CDR2: LNHDA, SQIVND (reference sequence). The CDR3 DNA is TGTGCCAGTAGTCAAGCCGGACTCGCGGAGAAATACTTC. Translated, it gives CASSQAGLAEKYF.

V gene TRBV2 combines with J gene TRBJ1-2; D is uncertain. The length of the CDR3 is 11 residues. Trimming removed 2 bases at V and 8 bases at J, with 6 bases between. Per the germline V gene, CDR1 is SNHLY and CDR2 is FYNNEI. CDR3 loop: CASSEWMGYTF. The CDR3 DNA follows: TGTGCCAGCAGTGAATGGATGGGCTACACCTTC.

The chain is built from TRBV5-6 and TRBJ2-2; TRBD1 might be the D (6 bases). Germline values: CDR1 SGHDT, CDR2 YYEEEE. The CDR3 is made up of 15 amino acids. V was shortened by 4 bases and J by 4 bases, with 14 bases between the two germline ends. For the CDR3, the DNA is TGTGCCAGCAGCCACACAGGGAGCCGCACCGGGGAGCTGTTTTTT. Translated, it gives CASSHTGSRTGELFF.

The chain couples TRBV28 to TRBJ1-1, with D hard to call. CDR1 is MDHEN and CDR2 is SYDVKM in the germline V gene. The CDR3 loop spans 10 amino acids. The V end was cut by 10 bases, the J end by 9 bases, with 12 bases between. CDR3 in DNA: TGTGCCACTAGCGGGGTCAAAGCTTTCTTT. Translated: CATSGVKAFF.